These 21 T cell receptor beta chains originate from one sample sequenced in a study of cytomegalovirus exposure and HLA in healthy donors. In the PCR, 60 Vbeta and 13 Jbeta primers were used. Clones were sequenced by immunoSEQ multiplex PCR, and TCRdb holds only the in-frame ones, with some missing. The sample consists of 50,000 to 70,000 clones, less than 85% of them appearing once. Sequencing used PBMCs. All receptors come from a young man in good health and CMV-seropositive.

The chain combines TRBV7-2 with TRBJ2-5; 8 bases are a match to TRBD2. With V trimmed by 5 bases and J by 9 bases, 8 bases remained unmatched. Germline values: CDR1 SGHTA, CDR2 FQGNSA. The CDR3 has 13 residues. CDR3 sequence: CASSPGRAGAQYF. CDR3 bases: TGTGCCAGCAGCCCCGGGAGGGCGGGGGCCCAGTACTTC.

For the CDR3, the DNA is TGTGCCATCAGTGAGTCGAGGGGACAGGGGTACTATGGCTACACCTTC. It encodes CAISESRGQGYYGYTF. The chain links TRBV10-3 to TRBJ1-2; TRBD1 aligns across 10 bases. Per the germline V gene, CDR1 is ENHRY and CDR2 is SYGVKD. The CDR3 consists of 16 residues. V lost 0 bases to trimming and J lost 3 bases; unmatched junction nucleotides: 4.

The chain has TRBV5-1 and TRBJ1-4, with D hard to call. Germline-derived CDR1 and CDR2 are SGHRS and YFSETQ. CDR3 length equals 13 residues. The V gene lost 4 bases and the J gene lost 1 base, with 5 bases spanning the gap. The CDR3 DNA is TGCGCCAGCAGCGAGGGAACTAATGAAAAACTGTTTTTT. This encodes CASSEGTNEKLFF.

This clone was detected once. V usage is TRBV18 and J usage is TRBJ1-2; TRBD1 matches 10 bases. Germline V lookup: CDR1 KGHSH, CDR2 LQKENI. Trimming cost V 0 bases and J 8 bases; bases outside gene matches: 6. The CDR3 runs to 15 residues. CDR3 sequence: CASSPPGQGMSGYTF. Written as DNA, the CDR3 is TGTGCCAGCTCACCACCGGGACAGGGGATGAGCGGCTACACCTTC. Supplemented by reference TRBV18 and TRBJ1-2, the full variable domain reads NAGVMQNPRHLVRRRGQEARLRCSPMKGHSHVYWYRQLPEEGLKFMVYLQKENIIDESGMPKERFSAEFPKEGPSILRIQQVVRGDSAAYFCASSPPGQGMSGYTFGSGTRLTVV.

The CDR3 sequence is CASSPLTGNTGELFF. The CDR3 coding sequence is TGTGCCAGCTCACCCTTGACGGGGAACACCGGGGAGCTGTTTTTT. The chain is built from TRBV18 and TRBJ2-2; D gene ambiguous. The CDR3 length is 15 residues. Per germline, CDR1 KGHSH and CDR2 LQKENI. Trimming cost V 3 bases and J 1 base, with 9 bases left between them.

The chain employs TRBV2 and TRBJ2-7, with 10 bases aligning to TRBD1. V shed 7 bases and J 5 bases; nucleotides not matched to a gene: 23. Looked up from germline, CDR1 is SNHLY and CDR2 is FYNNEI. CDR3 length: 19 amino acids. CDR3 in DNA: TGTGCCAGCATACTAGCAGGGACCCTGGGACAGGGGCGTAGGGACGAGCAGTACTTC. Residues: CASILAGTLGQGRRDEQYF.

Only one count was recorded for this clone. The chain has TRBV6-1 and TRBJ1-2; D might be TRBD1 (6 bases). CDR3 length equals 14 residues. Germline V gene sequence: CDR1 MNHNS, CDR2 SASEGT. Deletions cut 9 bases from V and 0 bases from J, with 14 bases between. CDR3 nucleotide sequence: TGTGCCAGTCTAGGGGACACCTCTAACTATGGCTACACCTTC. Amino acid sequence: CASLGDTSNYGYTF.

The genes are TRBV4-1 and TRBJ1-1; tentative D call: TRBD1 (5 bases). Germline V lookup: CDR1 MGHRA, CDR2 YSYEKL. Trimming stripped 3 bases from V and 1 base from J, with 9 bases between. The CDR3 extends over 14 amino acids. The CDR3 loop is CASSQVDRNTEAFF. CDR3 DNA sequence: TGCGCCAGCAGCCAGGTTGACAGGAACACTGAAGCTTTCTTT.

This clone came up a few times. This sequence joins TRBV28 and TRBJ2-1, with 7 bases that match TRBD1. This CDR3 is 14 amino acids long. Germline lookup yields CDR1 MDHEN and CDR2 SYDVKM. V trimming: 5 bases; J trimming: 9 bases; junction bases outside the gene matches: 10. The CDR3 protein is CASSAPHRGGEQFF. As DNA, the CDR3 is TGTGCCAGCAGTGCCCCGCACAGGGGCGGTGAGCAGTTCTTC.

The chain couples TRBV7-2 to TRBJ2-4; 7 nucleotides agree with TRBD1. Germline V gives CDR1 SGHTA, CDR2 FQGNSA. With V trimmed by 4 bases and J by 0 bases, 6 bases remained unmatched. The CDR3 length is 16 residues. The CDR3 DNA sequence: TGTGCCAGCAGCTCTAGACAGGGTCAAGCCAAAAACATTCAGTACTTC. This encodes CASSSRQGQAKNIQYF.

This clone was seen a handful of times. V usage is TRBV9 and J usage is TRBJ1-1, with D unresolved. CDR1 and CDR2 (germline): SGDLS, YYNGEE. Deletions cut 0 bases from V and 4 bases from J, with 10 bases between. The CDR3 covers 14 residues. The DNA of the CDR3 is TGTGCCAGCAGCGTAGCGGGCGCGGGCACTGAAGCTTTCTTT. Amino acids: CASSVAGAGTEAFF.

The rearrangement links TRBV27 to TRBJ1-2; TRBD1 might be the D (5 bases). The CDR3 extends over 13 amino acids. V lost 4 bases and J 6 bases, leaving 12 bases between the germline ends. The germline CDR1 and CDR2 sequences are MNHEY and SMNVEV (reference sequence). CDR3 bases: TGTGCCAGCAGTTCCCTTGCGGGGGATGGCTACACCTTC. Translation gives CASSSLAGDGYTF.

The gene calls are TRBV5-1 and TRBJ2-1, with a weak D call TRBD2 (8 bases). The CDR3 runs 15 residues. Germline CDR1 and CDR2: SGHRS and YFSETQ. The V end lost 4 bases, the J end lost 9 bases, and 20 bases lay between the germline ends. CDR3 coding DNA: TGCGCCAGCAGCCGGGGGGGTCCTGAGGGGGCTGAGCAGTTCTTC. This codes for CASSRGGPEGAEQFF. Complete variable domain (other parts from reference TRBV5-1 and TRBJ2-1): KAGVTQTPRYLIKTRGQQVTLSCSPISGHRSVSWYQQTPGQGLQFLFEYFSETQRNKGNFPGRFSGRQFSNSRSEMNVSTLELGDSALYLCASSRGGPEGAEQFFGPGTRLTVL.

This chain uses TRBV5-6 with TRBJ2-7, with D unclear. Trimming stripped 0 bases from V and 1 base from J, with 5 bases between. CDR3 length equals 13 residues. Germline values: CDR1 SGHDT, CDR2 YYEEEE. CDR3 sequence reads: CASSLAISYEQYF. The CDR3 DNA is TGTGCCAGCAGCTTGGCCATTTCCTACGAGCAGTACTTC.

The chain couples TRBV9 to TRBJ1-2; weak D call: TRBD1 (6 bases). The germline V and J ends were trimmed by 2 bases and 2 bases, with 13 bases remaining between them. Germline V lookup: CDR1 SGDLS, CDR2 YYNGEE. The CDR3 is made up of 15 amino acids. The CDR3 is CASSVSAQGNYGYTF. CDR3 sequence (DNA): TGTGCCAGCAGCGTGTCGGCACAGGGCAACTATGGCTACACCTTC.

The J gene is TRBJ2-5, the V gene TRBV6-1; D unresolved. Trimming cost V 7 bases and J 2 bases, with 8 bases left between them. CDR3 size: 12 residues. Germline CDR1 is MNHNS and CDR2 is SASEGT. DNA of the CDR3: TGTGCCAGCACTCTGCAGCAAGAGACCCAGTACTTC. Its translation is CASTLQQETQYF.

This clone was detected a few times. The rearrangement links TRBV9 to TRBJ2-7; perhaps TRBD1 as D (6 bases). V was shortened by 4 bases and J by 1 base, with 18 bases between the two germline ends. The CDR3 has 16 residues. Germline V gene data show CDR1 as SGDLS and CDR2 as YYNGEE. The CDR3 protein is CASSPALGQSSYEQYF. In DNA form, the CDR3 reads TGTGCCAGCAGCCCCGCCCTAGGACAGAGTTCCTACGAGCAGTACTTC.

The rearrangement uses TRBV6-6 and TRBJ1-6; D is possibly TRBD1 (6 bases). CDR1 MNHNY and CDR2 SVGAGI come from the germline V gene (reference sequence). Trimming removed 6 bases at V and 11 bases at J, with 14 bases between. The CDR3 is 13 amino acids. The CDR3 coding sequence is TGTGCCAGCAGAGGACAGTTCCTTACACCCCTCCACTTT. It translates to CASRGQFLTPLHF.

The genes are TRBV5-1 and TRBJ1-4; D call uncertain. The CDR3 runs to 13 residues. Per the germline V gene, CDR1 is SGHRS and CDR2 is YFSETQ. V gave up 2 bases and J gave up 10 bases, with 12 bases separating them. The CDR3 here is CASSFDEGGKLFF. In nucleotides, the CDR3 is TGCGCCAGCAGCTTTGATGAGGGAGGAAAACTGTTTTTT.

The genes are TRBV28 and TRBJ1-2; no clear D. V lost 2 bases, J lost 0 bases, and 10 bases lay in between. The CDR3 has 15 residues. From germline, CDR1 is MDHEN and CDR2 SYDVKM. In DNA form, the CDR3 reads TGTGCCAGCAGTTTAGGGCAGAGAGCTAACTATGGCTACACCTTC. Protein product: CASSLGQRANYGYTF.

The chain has TRBV6-1 and TRBJ1-1, with D tentatively TRBD1 (5 bases). This CDR3 has 15 residues. V lost 6 bases and J 1 base, leaving 15 bases between the germline ends. Germline values: CDR1 MNHNS, CDR2 SASEGT. CDR3 protein: CASSSTGTTNTEAFF. The DNA for the CDR3 is TGTGCCAGCAGCTCTACAGGCACGACGAACACTGAAGCTTTCTTT.